Below, 15 T cell receptor beta chains from the same sample are listed, as sequenced in a study of shared T cell receptors in the human thymus. Some clones are missing from TCRdb's copy, which holds only in-frame ones; the method was immunoSEQ multiplex PCR. This sample carries roughly 560,000 clones, about four fifths of them seen once, and the ten largest clones take roughly 0.013%. This same sample was also taken into another study, of human thymus T cells.

Material for sequencing was thymocytes. The source is a boy younger than two with a congenital heart defect.

This clone was observed a handful of times. The chain has TRBV23-1 and TRBJ2-7; TRBD2 matches at 7 bases. TRBV23-1 is noted as an ORF with a role that remains uncertain. Losses at the gene ends were 6 bases for V and 0 bases for J; bases not matched to a gene: 11. The CDR3 is made up of 16 amino acids. The CDR3: CASRTRPLAASYEQYF. CDR3 coding DNA: TGCGCCAGCAGAACCCGTCCCCTAGCGGCCTCCTACGAGCAGTACTTC.

The V call is TRBV6-1, the J call TRBJ1-3; D perhaps matches TRBD1 (5 bases). Germline assignment: CDR1 MNHNS and CDR2 SASEGT. V was clipped by 3 bases and J by 7 bases, with 16 bases between them. The CDR3 is 15 residues long. DNA for the CDR3: TGTGCCAGCAGTGATCGGGGGTACCTAGGGAACACCATATATTTT. Protein product: CASSDRGYLGNTIYF.

The genes are TRBV5-1 and TRBJ2-1; 8 bases are a match to TRBD1. Trimming took 4 bases from V and 9 from J; bases not matched to a gene: 9. CDR1 SGHRS and CDR2 YFSETQ come from the germline V gene. This CDR3 contains 14 residues. The DNA of the CDR3 is TGCGCCAGCAGCCCGGACAGGGCCTTCCCTGAGCAGTTCTTC. Amino acids: CASSPDRAFPEQFF.

The V and J genes are TRBV6-6 and TRBJ1-4, with 7 bases that match TRBD1. CDR1 is MNHNY and CDR2 is SVGAGI in the germline V gene (reference sequence). The CDR3 has 15 amino acids. Trimming at V came to 6 bases and at J to 4 bases, leaving 8 bases not matched to a gene. The CDR3 nucleotides read TGTGCCAGCAGACACTCGGGACAGAATAATGAAAAACTGTTTTTT. As protein: CASRHSGQNNEKLFF.

The CDR3 here is CASSRGHEQYF. CDR3 DNA: TGTGCCAGCAGCAGGGGGCACGAGCAGTACTTC. The rearrangement links TRBV9 to TRBJ2-7; 7 positions agree with TRBD1. Germline V CDR1 and CDR2: SGDLS, YYNGEE. This CDR3 contains 11 residues. V shed 4 bases, J shed 5 bases, and the junction held 0 bases outside the gene matches.

The V and J genes are TRBV14 and TRBJ2-4; 7 bases are shared with TRBD2. The CDR3 is made up of 16 amino acids. The germline gives CDR1 SGHDN, CDR2 FVKESK. V lost 0 bases and J lost 1; bases outside the gene matches: 3. The CDR3 region is CASSQEHGGAKNIQYF. CDR3 bases: TGTGCCAGCAGCCAAGAACACGGGGGGGCCAAAAACATTCAGTACTTC.

The rearrangement uses TRBV5-6 and TRBJ2-2; D might be TRBD1 (6 bases). Trimming removed 4 bases from V and 1 base from J, with 17 bases in between. The V gene's germline CDR1 is SGHDT and CDR2 YYEEEE. This CDR3 is built from 17 residues. This chain's CDR3 is CASSLPARGENTGELFF. The CDR3 coding sequence is TGTGCCAGCAGCCTACCAGCCAGGGGCGAGAACACCGGGGAGCTGTTTTTT.

V and J are TRBV18 and TRBJ2-3; 7 bases match TRBD2. After removal of 3 bases from V and 4 bases from J, the junction contained 4 bases not matched to a gene. Germline assignment: CDR1 KGHSH and CDR2 LQKENI. The CDR3 has 14 residues. The CDR3 here is CASSPSTSSDTQYF. The DNA of the CDR3 is TGTGCCAGCTCACCTTCGACTAGCTCAGATACGCAGTATTTT. The variable domain in full, completed from reference TRBV18 and TRBJ2-3, reads NAGVMQNPRHLVRRRGQEARLRCSPMKGHSHVYWYRQLPEEGLKFMVYLQKENIIDESGMPKERFSAEFPKEGPSILRIQQVVRGDSAAYFCASSPSTSSDTQYFGPGTRLTVL.

The chain carries TRBV7-9 and TRBJ2-1, with 7 bases fitting TRBD2. V lost 5 bases, J lost 8 bases, and 24 bases stayed unmatched. The CDR3 sequence is 19 residues long. Germline CDR1 reads SEHNR; CDR2 reads FQNEAQ (reference sequence). This CDR3 reads CASSPSGRADGVLKYEQFF. The CDR3 nucleotides are TGTGCCAGCAGCCCTAGCGGTCGGGCGGACGGGGTTCTTAAGTATGAGCAGTTCTTC.

This clone has only a few counts. This sequence joins TRBV7-6 and TRBJ2-1; D gene uncertain. This CDR3 contains 16 residues. Trimming took 8 bases from V and 2 from J, leaving 19 bases between them. Germline V gene sequence: CDR1 SGHVS, CDR2 FNYEAQ. In nucleotides, the CDR3 is TGTGCCAGCTCTACCCCCCTAGTCTCCACCTACAATGAGCAGTTCTTC. It encodes CASSTPLVSTYNEQFF.

This rearrangement joins TRBV7-9 to TRBJ1-2, with a tentative D call TRBD1 (5 bases). The V gene lost 2 bases and the J gene lost 1 base, with 14 bases spanning the gap. Germline V CDR1 and CDR2: SEHNR, FQNEAQ (reference sequence). The CDR3 contains 16 residues. The CDR3 DNA reads TGTGCCAGCAGCTTAATGGCCGACAGAAATAACTATGGCTACACCTTC. Protein product: CASSLMADRNNYGYTF.

This clone is a singleton in its sample. The chain couples TRBV5-6 to TRBJ2-7; 9 positions agree with TRBD1. Unmatched junction bases numbered 5, after V lost 0 bases and J lost 1 base. This CDR3 spans 16 amino acids. Germline V gene lookup returns CDR1 SGHDT and CDR2 YYEEEE. CDR3 DNA sequence: TGTGCCAGCAGCTTGGATCGGGACAGGGCTTCCTACGAGCAGTACTTC. This gives the protein CASSLDRDRASYEQYF.

The chain carries TRBV2 and TRBJ2-6; maybe TRBD1 (5 bases). V was pared by 1 base and J by 0 bases, with 19 bases between. The CDR3 is 20 amino acids. Germline V CDR1 and CDR2: SNHLY, FYNNEI. CDR3 sequence: CASSEDLTDLLFSGANVLTF. In nucleotides, the CDR3 is TGTGCCAGCAGTGAAGATCTGACAGATTTGCTTTTCTCTGGGGCCAACGTCCTGACTTTC.

The chain uses TRBV28 and TRBJ1-5, with 7 bases aligning to TRBD1. The CDR3 is 18 residues long. J gave up 0 bases and V 6 bases, and 14 bases lay outside the gene matches. The germline V gene encodes CDR1 MDHEN and CDR2 SYDVKM. The CDR3 DNA reads as TGTGCCAGCAGGCGCGACAGGGACCCTTCTTATAGCAATCAGCCCCAGCATTTT. Protein product: CASRRDRDPSYSNQPQHF.

The chain links TRBV11-3 to TRBJ2-2, with 12 bases that match TRBD2. Germline assignment: CDR1 SGHNT and CDR2 YENEEA. CDR3 length: 16 amino acids. Germline trimming cut 1 base from V and 8 bases from J; bases unmatched to any gene: 5. The CDR3: CASSLASGRAGGELFF. CDR3 nucleotide sequence: TGTGCCAGCAGCTTAGCTAGCGGGAGGGCAGGTGGGGAGCTGTTTTTT. Variable domain in full (rest from reference TRBV11-3 and TRBJ2-2): EAGVVQSPRYKIIEKKQPVAFWCNPISGHNTLYWYLQNLGQGPELLIRYENEEAVDDSQLPKDRFSAERLKGVDSTLKIQPAELGDSAVYLCASSLASGRAGGELFFGEGSRLTVL.